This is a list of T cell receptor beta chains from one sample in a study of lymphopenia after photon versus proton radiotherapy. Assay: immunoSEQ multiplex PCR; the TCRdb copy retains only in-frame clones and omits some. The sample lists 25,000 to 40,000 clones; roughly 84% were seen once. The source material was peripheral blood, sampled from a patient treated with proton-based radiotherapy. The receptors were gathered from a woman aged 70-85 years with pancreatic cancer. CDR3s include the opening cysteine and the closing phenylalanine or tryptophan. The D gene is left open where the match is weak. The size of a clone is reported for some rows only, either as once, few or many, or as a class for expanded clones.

CASSLRGQSPLHF | TGTGCCAGCAGCCTCAGGGGGCAATCACCCCTCCACTTT | TRBJ1-6 | TRBD1 | TRBV7-3 | -
CASSGRGDTQYF | TGTGCCAGCAGCGGCAGAGGAGATACGCAGTATTTT | TRBJ2-3 | - | TRBV7-9 | -
CASSLYGEGTQYF | TGTGCCAGCAGCTTATACGGGGAGGGGACCCAGTACTTC | TRBJ2-5 | TRBD2 | TRBV7-8 | -
CASSVENSGRGGQFF | TGTGCCAGCAGCGTAGAAAATAGCGGGAGAGGTGGCCAGTTCTTC | TRBJ2-1 | TRBD2 | TRBV9 | -
CASKKRLGQYQETQYF | TGTGCCAGTAAAAAACGACTAGGTCAATACCAAGAGACCCAGTACTTC | TRBJ2-5 | - | TRBV19 | -
CASSQDLGTSGISSYNEQFF | TGTGCCAGCAGCCAAGATCTCGGGACTAGCGGCATCAGCTCCTACAATGAGCAGTTCTTC | TRBJ2-1 | TRBD2 | TRBV4-2 | -
CASSPQLNTGELFF | TGTGCCAGCTCACCACAACTCAACACCGGGGAGCTGTTTTTT | TRBJ2-2 | - | TRBV18 | -
CASSRGDTNYEQYF | TGTGCCAGCTCGCGGGGGGACACAAACTACGAGCAGTACTTC | TRBJ2-7 | TRBD2 | TRBV18 | -
CASSPTRQGTYEQYF | TGTGCCAGCAGTCCGACTAGACAGGGAACCTACGAGCAGTACTTC | TRBJ2-7 | - | TRBV6-5 | few
CASSLAHGLSNEQFF | TGTGCTAGCAGCTTAGCGCATGGACTTTCCAATGAGCAGTTCTTC | TRBJ2-1 | - | TRBV7-7 | -
CASSRQTGLAANNEQFF | TGTGCCAGCTCACGACAGACCGGACTAGCGGCCAACAATGAGCAGTTCTTC | TRBJ2-1 | TRBD2 | TRBV18 | -
CASSEINSYF | TGCGCCAGCAGTGAGATAAACAGTTACTTC | TRBJ2-7 | - | TRBV10-1 | few
CASSPQTRDGEQYF | TGTGCCAGCTCACCGCAGACCCGTGACGGCGAGCAGTACTTC | TRBJ2-7 | - | TRBV18 | -
CASSIQGVGNHGELFF | TGTGCCAGTAGTATTCAGGGTGTCGGGAACCACGGGGAGCTGTTTTTT | TRBJ2-2 | - | TRBV19 | -
CASSLAVSTGYTF | TGTGCCAGCAGCTTAGCGGTATCTACTGGCTACACCTTC | TRBJ1-2 | - | TRBV7-8 | -
CASSLLANNEQFF | TGCGCCAGCAGCTTACTAGCTAACAATGAGCAGTTCTTC | TRBJ2-1 | - | TRBV5-1 | -
CASSFGAPGNIQYF | TGTGCCAGCAGTTTTGGGGCGCCCGGAAACATTCAGTACTTC | TRBJ2-4 | - | TRBV27 | -
CASSQESGGGTQYF | TGCGCCAGCAGCCAAGAGTCAGGGGGGGGGACCCAGTACTTC | TRBJ2-5 | - | TRBV4-3 | few
CASSLGGRGDQPQHF | TGTGCCAGCAGCTTGGGGGGACGGGGGGATCAGCCCCAGCATTTT | TRBJ1-5 | - | TRBV5-4 | -
CASSLATGPPSNTGELFF | TGTGCCAGCAGCTTAGCTACCGGACCCCCTTCGAACACCGGGGAGCTGTTTTTT | TRBJ2-2 | - | TRBV7-9 | -
CSATRVNEQFF | TGCAGTGCTACAAGAGTCAATGAGCAGTTCTTC | TRBJ2-1 | - | TRBV20-1 | -
CASSLRPDWQSNQPQHF | TGTGCCAGCAGTTTAAGACCGGATTGGCAAAGCAATCAGCCCCAGCATTTT | TRBJ1-5 | - | TRBV27 | -
CASSIPTGIGPSKLFF | TGTGCCAGCAGCATTCCCACAGGGATCGGGCCCTCAAAACTGTTTTTT | TRBJ1-4 | - | TRBV7-2 | -
CASSPGQNTEAFF | TGTGCCAGCTCCCCGGGACAGAACACTGAAGCTTTCTTT | TRBJ1-1 | - | TRBV18 | -
CASSHTDTQYF | TGTGCCAGCAGCCACACAGATACGCAGTATTTT | TRBJ2-3 | - | TRBV14 | -
CASITGNKGTNEQFF | TGTGCCAGTATCACCGGGAATAAGGGGACCAATGAGCAGTTCTTC | TRBJ2-1 | - | TRBV19 | -
CASSLSGGSSYEQYF | TGTGCCAGCAGCTTGAGCGGAGGGAGCTCCTACGAGCAGTACTTC | TRBJ2-7 | - | TRBV7-9 | -
CASSTGTGASDTQYF | TGTGCCAGCAGTACCGGGACAGGGGCATCAGATACGCAGTATTTT | TRBJ2-3 | TRBD1 | TRBV6-1 | -
CSVGWAGDVDGYTF | TGCAGCGTAGGTTGGGCAGGGGATGTGGATGGCTACACCTTC | TRBJ1-2 | - | TRBV29-1 | -
CASIRDSYNEQFF | TGTGCCAGCATACGGGACTCCTACAATGAGCAGTTCTTC | TRBJ2-1 | - | TRBV28 | -
CASSNTGNTIYF | TGTGCCAGCAGTAATACTGGAAACACCATATATTTT | TRBJ1-3 | - | TRBV6-1 | -
CASERPEGYTGELFF | TGTGCCAGCGAAAGGCCGGAGGGGTACACCGGGGAGCTGTTTTTT | TRBJ2-2 | - | TRBV11-3 | -
CASSADRGGEKLFF | TGCGCCAGCAGCGCGGACAGGGGTGGTGAAAAACTGTTTTTT | TRBJ1-4 | TRBD1 | TRBV5-1 | -
CASSFQGIEAFF | TGTGCCAGCAGCTTTCAGGGAATTGAAGCTTTCTTT | TRBJ1-1 | - | TRBV7-9 | -
CASSLVGRGDNEKLFF | TGCGCCAGCAGCTTGGTCGGTCGGGGGGATAATGAAAAACTGTTTTTT | TRBJ1-4 | - | TRBV5-1 | -
CASSQGDRPHGELFF | TGCGCCAGCAGCCAAGGGGACAGGCCCCACGGGGAGCTGTTTTTT | TRBJ2-2 | TRBD1 | TRBV4-3 | -
CAISEYRTSYNEQFF | TGTGCCATCAGTGAGTACAGGACTTCTTACAATGAGCAGTTCTTC | TRBJ2-1 | - | TRBV10-3 | once
CASSHTYEQYF | TGTGCCAGTAGTCATACCTACGAGCAGTACTTC | TRBJ2-7 | - | TRBV19 | -
CASSLGDRGEQFF | TGTGCCAGCAGCTTAGGGGATCGGGGAGAGCAGTTCTTC | TRBJ2-1 | - | TRBV7-2 | -
CASSQDWRGSTGADTQYF | TGTGCCAGCAGCCAAGACTGGCGGGGATCGACGGGCGCAGATACGCAGTATTTT | TRBJ2-3 | - | TRBV4-2 | -
CASSVGQSTDTQYF | TGTGCCAGCAGTGTTGGACAGAGCACAGATACGCAGTATTTT | TRBJ2-3 | - | TRBV2 | -
CASSISSGGPIEQYF | TGCGCCAGCAGCATCTCTAGCGGGGGGCCCATCGAGCAGTACTTC | TRBJ2-7 | TRBD2 | TRBV5-1 | -
CAWSVSSLVGETQYF | TGTGCCTGGAGTGTATCGAGTCTAGTTGGGGAGACCCAGTACTTC | TRBJ2-5 | - | TRBV30 | -
CASMGQGEGDTQYF | TGTGCCAGTATGGGACAGGGGGAAGGAGATACGCAGTATTTT | TRBJ2-3 | TRBD1 | TRBV19 | -
CASSQALGGSSYEQYF | TGCGCCAGCAGCCAAGCTCTGGGGGGGAGCTCCTACGAGCAGTACTTC | TRBJ2-7 | TRBD2 | TRBV4-1 | -
CASSSPGGSADTQYF | TGTGCCAGCAGCTCCCCTGGGGGCTCGGCAGATACGCAGTATTTT | TRBJ2-3 | - | TRBV7-9 | -
CASSLVWDRQAYEQYF | TGTGCCAGCAGCTTAGTCTGGGACAGGCAAGCCTACGAGCAGTACTTC | TRBJ2-7 | TRBD1 | TRBV11-3 | -
CASSMGQGQQAFF | TGTGCCAGTAGTATGGGACAGGGACAACAAGCTTTCTTT | TRBJ1-1 | TRBD1 | TRBV19 | -
CASRAWGSYEQYF | TGTGCCAGCAGGGCGTGGGGGAGCTACGAGCAGTACTTC | TRBJ2-7 | - | TRBV5-5 | few
CASRPGQAGNYGYTF | TGTGCCAGCAGACCTGGACAGGCGGGGAACTATGGCTACACCTTC | TRBJ1-2 | TRBD1 | TRBV6-1 | -
CASSTETGGNQPQHF | TGTGCCAGCAGTACCGAGACAGGGGGCAATCAGCCCCAGCATTTT | TRBJ1-5 | TRBD1 | TRBV6-5 | -